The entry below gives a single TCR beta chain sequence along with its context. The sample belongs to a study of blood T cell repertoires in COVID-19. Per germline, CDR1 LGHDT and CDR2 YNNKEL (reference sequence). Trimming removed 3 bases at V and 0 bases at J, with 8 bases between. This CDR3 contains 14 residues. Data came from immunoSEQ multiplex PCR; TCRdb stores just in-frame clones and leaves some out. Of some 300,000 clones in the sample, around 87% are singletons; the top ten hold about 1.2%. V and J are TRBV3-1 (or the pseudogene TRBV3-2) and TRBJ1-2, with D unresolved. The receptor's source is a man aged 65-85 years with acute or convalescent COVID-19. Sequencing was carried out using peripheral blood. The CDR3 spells CASSQGRANYGYTF. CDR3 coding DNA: TGTGCCAGCAGCCAGGGTCGGGCTAACTATGGCTACACCTTC.